This T cell receptor (beta chain) is from a study of shared clonotypes between healthy human individuals (dated by TCRdb to the early 2020s). About the study as a whole: The cohort comprised a couple of women and a few men aged 18 to 49 years. To increase sequencing depth and limit assay-specific biases, different laboratories used diverse techniques to prepare libraries and sequence TCR repertoires. The study deeply sequenced blood TCR repertoires of roughly five healthy adults to estimate repertoire size and the extent of clonotype sharing between individuals. Leukapheresis yielded between about 0.9 and 9.5 billion PBMCs per donor.

For this clone: The specificity of this receptor is unknown. Base qualities are not provided; no much larger clone lies one nucleotide away.

The research as a whole found: Only blood was sampled, and tissue TCR repertoires likely differ from those in blood. Because the study included only a small number of donors, the genetic and exposure-history diversity represented was limited. Based on pairwise subsampling, the degree of clonotype sharing among donors was expected to be affected by sequencing depth.

Donors were healthy HIV-negative adults with no recently reported acute infections or vaccinations. Every donor was a Caucasian adult residing in Nashville, Tennessee, USA. In the unsorted samples, 70 million to 95 million PBMCs were counted, and genomic DNA was extracted using the QIAamp DNA Blood Mini kit. After blood collection by leukapheresis, PBMCs were isolated using Ficoll-Histopaque density gradient centrifugation and then cryopreserved in the vapor phase of liquid nitrogen. Germline trimming amounts to 1 base on V and 4 bases on J, with 0 as the count of junction bases outside the gene matches. The CDR1 and CDR2 encoded by the germline V gene are SGHTA and FQGNSA. The CDR3 runs 14 residues from the cysteine to the phenylalanine. Only the CDR3 region is kept as DNA, spanning 42 bases read in frame from base 1. Using the deep immunoSEQ assay, TCR CDR3 regions were amplified from genomic DNA by multiplex PCR. Genomic DNA extracted from each cell subset was distributed evenly over all wells of several immunoSEQ 96-well plates, and each plate served as one replicate. For unsorted PBMC, roughly 330 ng genomic DNA, equal to about 29,000 T cell genomes, was loaded into each replicate PCR. Ten immunoSEQ deep assay plates were used to sequence the unsorted PBMC genomic DNA. Purified libraries were measured with a Qubit 3.0 fluorometer, size-checked on a Bioanalyzer 2100, and measured again with the KAPA Library Quantification kit. Every immunoSEQ 96-well plate was sequenced on a separate single-read 150-cycle Illumina NextSeq 550 flow cell. From the authors' description of their analysis: Because the immunoSEQ output included only junctional sequences and no quality scores, the filtering could not be the same as the filtering used for full-length reads. Sequences were annotated with PyIR, a Python wrapper for IgBLAST v1.9, using IMGT germline references to assign V/J genes and CDR3. Reads with weak V/J assignments (E-value above 1e-6), missing CDR3, stop codons, out-of-frame junctions, or ambiguous translated residues were removed. A V3J clonotype was defined by an identical inferred V gene, J gene, and CDR3 amino acid sequence. Percentage overlap between repertoires was calculated by dividing the number of shared unique clonotypes by the size of the smaller repertoire. Three approaches were used to assess repertoire richness: RTK rarefaction, the Chao1 estimator, and Recon v2.1 estimates of unobserved clonotypes. TCRdb took this table from immuneACCESS and kept in-frame rearrangements with V and J called. Such tables lack part of the clones; where checked against another copy, unresolved V genes explain under half of the gap, and the rest is unexplained. V and J calls and clone size are as listed in that table; D and trimming were resolved from the DNA. Within this sample are roughly 510,000 clones, with about 80% of them counted one time only. The ten largest clones represent around an eighth of the sample.

This clonotype originated in a woman aged 40 to 55 in good health. Some clones in this sample may be carry-over from other donors' samples. Sample: PBMCs. The chain employs TRBV7-2 and TRBJ1-5, with 8 bases aligning to TRBD1. In nucleotide form, the sequence is TGTGCCAGCAGCTTAGGGGACAGGAATCAGCCCCAGCATTTT. Translated, it reads CASSLGDRNQPQHF. The CDR3, completed at both ends by the reference TRBV7-2 and TRBJ1-5 genes, gives the full variable domain GAGVSQSPSNKVTEKGKDVELRCDPISGHTALYWYRQSLGQGLEFLIYFQGNSAPDKSGLPSDRFSAERTGGSVSTLTIQRTQQEDSAVYLCASSLGDRNQPQHFGDGTRLSIL.